This T cell receptor (beta chain) was recovered during a study of T-cell reconstitution after alpha-beta-depleted transplantation in children (dated by TCRdb to 2016 to 2017). Describing the broader study: Using TCR repertoire profiling, the study quantitatively followed how T-cell immune reconstitution unfolded in children after TCRalphabeta/CD19-depleted allogeneic hematopoietic cell transplantation.

The treatment or condition tag for this specimen amounts to: allogeneic hematopoietic cell transplantation with graft depleted of TCRalphabeta T cells and CD19 B cells. Transplant recipients were children who received TCRalphabeta/CD19-depleted allogeneic hematopoietic cell grafts. To prepare the library, PCR was applied. TCRdb lists the instrument as Illumina HiSeq 2500. TCR library preparation used molecular barcoding, with unique molecular identifiers applied to normalize quantification of the TCRbeta repertoire. The public sequencing data were trimmed at Q25 with fastp and processed into clonotypes with MiXCR by TCRdb, which kept only in-frame beta chains. One record per CDR3 amino acid sequence lists the most common genes and DNA. The sample yields more than 200,000 distinct CDR3 sequences; around 25% were counted once. The biggest ten clones account for 2% to 3% of the sample. About this clonotype: Its antigen is not yet known. Per-base qualities were not stored, and no clone one base away is much larger.

The research as a whole found: In some patients, the high TCRbeta diversity seen at day 60 was put down to recipient T cells and intrathymic progenitors that had survived conditioning. Hyperexpanded clone frequencies declined over subsequent months; after one year, T-cell counts and TCRbeta diversity were mostly attributed to newly produced T cells. The apparently early recovery of alphabetaT-cell counts about two months after transplant reportedly depended on only several hundred rapidly expanded clones that came from non-depleted graft cells.

The sequenced sample was PBMCs, obtained before TCRalphabeta/CD19-depleted stem cell transplant. This sequence originates from a girl under 10 years old with Fanconi anemia, due to receive a stem cell transplant.

The DNA sequence is given as TGCAGCGTTGCTCTAGGGTTTGAGGAGCTGTTTTTT. This gives the protein CSVALGFEELFF. The chain is assembled from TRBV29-1 and TRBJ2-2, with the D gene not clear enough to name. The CDR3 sequence holds 12 residues, the cysteine and phenylalanine included. The entry retains the CDR3 DNA only, 36 bases that are in frame from base 1. V loses 4 bases, J loses 10 bases, and the germline ends lie 13 bases apart. Sequences SQVTM (CDR1) and ANQGSEA (CDR2) are obtained from the germline V gene.